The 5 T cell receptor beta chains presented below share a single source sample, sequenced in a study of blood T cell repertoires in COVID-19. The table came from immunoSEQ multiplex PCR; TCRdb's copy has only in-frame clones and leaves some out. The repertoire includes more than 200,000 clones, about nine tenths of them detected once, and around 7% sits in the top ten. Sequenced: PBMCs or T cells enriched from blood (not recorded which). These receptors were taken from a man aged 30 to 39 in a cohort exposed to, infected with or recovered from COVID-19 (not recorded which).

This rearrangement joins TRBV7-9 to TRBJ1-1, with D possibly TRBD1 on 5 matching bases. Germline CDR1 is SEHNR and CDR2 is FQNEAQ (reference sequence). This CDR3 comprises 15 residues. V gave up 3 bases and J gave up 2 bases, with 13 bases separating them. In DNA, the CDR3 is TGTGCCAGCAGCTTGGCGGGACCGATAAACACTGAAGCTTTCTTT. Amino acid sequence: CASSLAGPINTEAFF. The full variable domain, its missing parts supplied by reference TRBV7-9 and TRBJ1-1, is DTGVSQNPRHKITKRGQNVTFRCDPISEHNRLYWYRQTLGQGPEFLTYFQNEAQLEKSRLLSDRFSAERPKGSFSTLEIQRTEQGDSAMYLCASSLAGPINTEAFFGQGTRLTVV.

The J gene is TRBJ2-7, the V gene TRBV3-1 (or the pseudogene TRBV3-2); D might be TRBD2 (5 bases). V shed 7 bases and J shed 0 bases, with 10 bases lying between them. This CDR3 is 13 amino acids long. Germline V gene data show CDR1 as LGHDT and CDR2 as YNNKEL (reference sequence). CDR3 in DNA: TGTGCCAGCAAGCGGAGAAGCTCCTACGAGCAGTACTTC. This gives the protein CASKRRSSYEQYF.

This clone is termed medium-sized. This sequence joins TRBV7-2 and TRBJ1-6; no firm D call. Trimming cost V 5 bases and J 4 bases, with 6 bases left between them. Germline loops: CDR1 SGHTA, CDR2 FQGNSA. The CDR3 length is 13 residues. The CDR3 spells CASSPGYNSPLHF. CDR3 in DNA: TGTGCCAGCAGCCCCGGGTATAATTCACCCCTCCACTTT.

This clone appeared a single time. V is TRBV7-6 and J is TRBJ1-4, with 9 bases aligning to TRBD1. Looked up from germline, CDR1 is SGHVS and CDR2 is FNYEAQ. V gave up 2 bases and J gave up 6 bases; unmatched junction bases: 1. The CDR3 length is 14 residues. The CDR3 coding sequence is TGTGCCAGCAGCTTAACAGGGGGCTATGAAAAACTGTTTTTT. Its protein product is CASSLTGGYEKLFF.

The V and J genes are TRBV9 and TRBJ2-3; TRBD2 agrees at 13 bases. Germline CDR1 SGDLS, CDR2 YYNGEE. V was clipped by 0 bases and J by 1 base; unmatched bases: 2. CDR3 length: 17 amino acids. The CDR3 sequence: CASSVDGLAGGTDTQYF. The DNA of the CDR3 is TGTGCCAGCAGCGTAGACGGACTAGCGGGAGGCACAGATACGCAGTATTTT.